This TCR beta chain stems from a study of OX40 agonist ivuxolimab in advanced cancers. The overall study: Partial responses were seen in three patients, one with hepatocellular carcinoma and two with cutaneous melanoma.

A word on this clone: Antigen specificity is unknown.

Assay: immunoSEQ multiplex PCR; the TCRdb copy retains only in-frame clones and omits some. The table has around 84,000 clones, about 92% seen once. Study results and limitations: Near-lowest levels of clonal expansion characterized partial responders at 0.1-3.0 mg/kg. No antigen was identified for the clonally expanded peripheral T cells.

The starting material was CD4+ or CD8+ T cells sorted from blood, obtained in a trial of the OX40 agonist ivuxolimab. This receptor was taken from an adult with an advanced solid tumor such as melanoma, head and neck, liver or kidney cancer.

The CDR3 region has the DNA TGTGCCAGCAGCTTAGTCTCCGGGTCAACCTTCACCGGGGAGCTGTTTTTT. The encoded protein is CASSLVSGSTFTGELFF. This sequence joins TRBV11-2 and TRBJ2-2, with unresolved D. The germline V gene has CDR1 SGHAT and CDR2 FQNNGV. Trimming left V 1 base short and J 4 bases short, with 16 bases between. This CDR3 is 17 amino acids long.